This T cell receptor beta chain was identified in a study of T cells in Graves' hyperthyroidism and ophthalmopathy. Amplified TCR beta CDR3 regions derived from RNA transcripts. The primer set for the first-round RT-PCR of the TCR CDR3 was HTBI. MiXCR, run by TCRdb on the multiplex PCR reads, gives a single entry per CDR3 protein. The data show roughly 800,000 distinct CDR3 sequences, roughly 40% seen once. Clinical symptoms, serum thyroxine and TRAb, thyroid ultrasound and orbital computed tomography together formed the diagnostic basis. The PBMCs were taken from more than 8 ml of fresh peripheral blood. This CDR3 has 12 amino acids. Germline V CDR1 and CDR2: SGDLS, YYNGEE.

The chain is built from TRBV9 and TRBJ2-2, with D perhaps given as TRBD1 or TRBD2 (6 bases each). The sample taken for sequencing was blood. The sequence was obtained from a man aged 18 to 30 with Graves' hyperthyroidism. CDR3 amino acids: CARLGGTGELFF. The CDR3 nucleotides read TGTGCTAGGCTAGGGGGGACCGGGGAGCTGTTTTTT. The full variable domain, rest sourced from reference TRBV9 and TRBJ2-2, is DSGVTQTPKHLITATGQRVTLRCSPRSGDLSVYWYQQSLDQGLQFLIQYYNGEERAKGNILERFSAQQFPDLHSELNLSSLELGDSALYFCARLGGTGELFFGEGSRLTVL.